Described below is a single T cell receptor (beta chain) sequence and its context. Its antigen is undetermined. Per the germline V gene, CDR1 is LNHNV and CDR2 is YYDKDF (reference sequence). Trimming took 0 bases from V and 0 from J; bases not matched to a gene: 13. The CDR3 length is 20 residues. This record comes from a study of OX40 agonist ivuxolimab in advanced cancers. As for the study in general: Six ivuxolimab dose levels, 0.01 to 10 mg/kg, were given intravenously every 2 weeks.

Study-level results: Researchers report that CD8+ T cells had, on average, more expanded clones than CD4+.

Profiled with immunoSEQ multiplex PCR; TCRdb holds only in-frame clones, not every one. The data hold roughly 68,000 clones, with around 84% observed a single time. The receptor's source is an adult with an advanced solid tumor such as melanoma, head and neck, liver or kidney cancer. Here the sequenced sample was CD4+ or CD8+ T cells sorted from blood, taken in a trial of the OX40 agonist ivuxolimab. V is TRBV15 and J is TRBJ2-1, with 8 bases matching TRBD2. CDR3 sequence (DNA): TGTGCCACCAGCAGAGAAGAGGGACCGGTCGGACTAGCCTCCTACAATGAGCAGTTCTTC. Translating it yields CATSREEGPVGLASYNEQFF.